These 21 T cell receptor beta chains came from one sample sequenced in a study of T cell repertoires in ileal Crohn's disease. Profiling relied on immunoSEQ multiplex PCR, and the TCRdb table lists in-frame clones only, not all of them. Of 14,000 or so clones in the sample, roughly 84% are singletons; the top ten hold 6.5%. What was sequenced was ileal tissue. The receptors were sampled from an adult with Crohn's disease.

There are a few counts of this clone. The V call is TRBV28, the J call TRBJ1-1; possible D gene TRBD1, 5 bases. CDR1 and CDR2 from the germline V gene are MDHEN and SYDVKM. The CDR3 runs to 15 residues. The V and J ends lost 3 bases and 1 base respectively, with 12 bases between them. CDR3: CASSFDPGGNTEAFF. The CDR3 DNA follows: TGTGCCAGCAGTTTCGACCCGGGGGGGAACACTGAAGCTTTCTTT. Full variable domain (remainder filled in from reference TRBV28 and TRBJ1-1): DVKVTQSSRYLVKRTGEKVFLECVQDMDHENMFWYRQDPGLGLRLIYFSYDVKMKEKGDIPEGYSVSREKKERFSLILESASTNQTSMYLCASSFDPGGNTEAFFGQGTRLTVV.

This chain links TRBV6-6 with TRBJ2-3, with 11 bases aligning to TRBD2. CDR1 MNHNY and CDR2 SVGAGI come from the germline V gene (reference sequence). Trimming removed 2 bases from V and 1 base from J; junction bases left unmatched: 2. The CDR3 loop spans 16 amino acids. The CDR3 reads CASSYGTSGRTDTQYF. The CDR3 DNA is TGTGCCAGCAGTTACGGGACTAGCGGACGCACAGATACGCAGTATTTT.

V usage is TRBV6-5 and J usage is TRBJ2-5, with D possibly TRBD2 on 5 matching bases. The CDR3 totals 15 residues. Looked up from germline, CDR1 is MNHEY and CDR2 is SVGAGI. V was cut by 6 bases and J by 2 bases, with 16 bases left in between. CDR3 DNA sequence: TGTGCCAGCAGCCCATCGGGATCTCTACAAGAGACCCAGTACTTC. Protein sequence: CASSPSGSLQETQYF.

This clone was found a few times. This sequence joins TRBV19 and TRBJ1-3; weak D call: TRBD1 (6 bases). The germline gives CDR1 LNHDA, CDR2 SQIVND (reference sequence). V lost 5 bases and J lost 9, with 17 bases in between. This CDR3 has 14 amino acids. The CDR3: CASSAKPGVGTIYF. The CDR3 DNA is TGTGCCAGTAGTGCCAAGCCAGGGGTCGGCACCATATATTTT. Supplemented by reference TRBV19 and TRBJ1-3, the full variable domain reads DGGITQSPKYLFRKEGQNVTLSCEQNLNHDAMYWYRQDPGQGLRLIYYSQIVNDFQKGDIAEGYSVSREKKESFPLTVTSAQKNPTAFYLCASSAKPGVGTIYFGEGSWLTVV.

The chain couples TRBV2 to TRBJ2-7, with D possibly being TRBD2 (7 bases). CDR3 size: 13 residues. The V end lost 6 bases, the J end lost 6 bases, and 15 bases lay between the germline ends. Per germline, CDR1 SNHLY and CDR2 FYNNEI. This chain's CDR3 is CASRGGGATEQYF. The CDR3 DNA sequence: TGTGCCAGCAGAGGGGGGGGCGCGACCGAGCAGTACTTC.

Concerning this clone itself: Compared with germline, one end of the junction differs, possibly owing to a read error. This rearrangement joins TRBV10-3 to TRBJ1-1; TRBD1 matches 9 bases. The germline gives CDR1 ENHRY, CDR2 SYGVKD. The CDR3 consists of 14 residues. Written as DNA, the CDR3 is TGTGCCATCAGTGAGTCTAGGACAGGGGCTGAGGCTTTCTTT. Translated, it gives CAISESRTGAEAFF.

This chain uses TRBV2 with TRBJ2-5; 7 bases agree with TRBD2. V was clipped by 6 bases and J by 14 bases; unmatched bases: 12. Germline CDR1 and CDR2: SNHLY and FYNNEI. The CDR3 has 12 residues. CDR3 coding DNA: TGTGCCAGCAGCCCCGGCACACAGCGGGGATACTTC. It translates to CASSPGTQRGYF.

The V and J genes are TRBV19 and TRBJ2-5; 9 positions agree with TRBD1. Germline trimming cut 4 bases from V and 5 bases from J; bases unmatched to any gene: 11. The CDR3 has 16 residues. CDR1 LNHDA and CDR2 SQIVND come from the germline V gene (reference sequence). CDR3 DNA: TGTGCCAGTAGTACGACCGGGACAGGGAACGGCGAGACCCAGTACTTC. It is translated as CASSTTGTGNGETQYF.

This chain joins TRBV5-1 and TRBJ2-5; 8 positions match TRBD2. With V trimmed by 3 bases and J by 1 base, 11 bases remained unmatched. CDR3 length equals 17 residues. CDR1 and CDR2 (germline): SGHRS, YFSETQ. The CDR3 loop is CASSSNVGGGSQETQYF. DNA of the CDR3: TGCGCCAGCAGCTCGAACGTCGGGGGGGGGAGCCAAGAGACCCAGTACTTC. The complete variable domain, with remaining parts taken from reference TRBV5-1 and TRBJ2-5, reads KAGVTQTPRYLIKTRGQQVTLSCSPISGHRSVSWYQQTPGQGLQFLFEYFSETQRNKGNFPGRFSGRQFSNSRSEMNVSTLELGDSALYLCASSSNVGGGSQETQYFGPGTRLLVL.

This rearrangement joins TRBV6-5 to TRBJ2-5, with 10 positions matching TRBD2. The CDR3 loop spans 14 amino acids. With V trimmed by 5 bases and J by 1 base, 1 base remained unmatched. Germline CDR1 and CDR2: MNHEY and SVGAGI. CDR3 residues: CASSRTSGQETQYF. The CDR3 DNA follows: TGTGCCAGCAGTCGGACTAGCGGCCAAGAGACCCAGTACTTC.

The rearrangement joins TRBV29-1 to TRBJ1-3; tentatively, D is TRBD1 (5 bases). The V end was cut by 7 bases, the J end by 2 bases, with 9 bases between. Germline CDR1 SQVTM, CDR2 ANQGSEA. The CDR3 is 12 amino acids. The CDR3 protein is CSGYRPGNTIYF. The CDR3 DNA follows: TGCAGCGGATACAGGCCTGGAAACACCATATATTTT. The whole variable domain, remainder taken from reference TRBV29-1 and TRBJ1-3, is SAVISQKPSRDICQRGTSLTIQCQVDSQVTMMFWYRQQPGQSLTLIATANQGSEATYESGFVIDKFPISRPNLTFSTLTVSNMSPEDSSIYLCSGYRPGNTIYFGEGSWLTVV.

This clone was detected only once. The chain carries TRBV7-9 and TRBJ2-1; maybe TRBD2 (7 bases). CDR1 is SEHNR, CDR2 FQNEAQ, per germline (reference sequence). Trimming removed 3 bases at V and 1 base at J, with 13 bases between. This CDR3 is 16 amino acids long. Here the CDR3 DNA reads TGTGCCAGCAGCTTGGCGGGGGCAGCGTCCTACAATGAGCAGTTCTTC. Protein sequence: CASSLAGAASYNEQFF.

A few counts support this clone. The chain is built from TRBV10-2 and TRBJ2-1, with TRBD1 identical over 9 bases. The CDR3 loop spans 17 amino acids. The V segment lost 10 bases and the J segment 4 bases; nucleotides outside the gene matches: 17. Germline V gives CDR1 WSHSY, CDR2 SAAADI. The CDR3 loop reads CATYSSSGQGGYNEQFF. The CDR3 DNA reads as TGCGCCACGTATTCCTCGTCGGGACAGGGTGGATACAATGAGCAGTTCTTC.

The chain carries TRBV5-4 and TRBJ1-1; D unresolved. The CDR3 is 16 residues long. Trimming shortened V by 1 base and J by 0 bases, and 13 bases separated the two germline ends. Germline loops: CDR1 SGHNT, CDR2 YYREEE (reference sequence). CDR3 protein: CASSLSSRGMNTEAFF. CDR3 in DNA: TGTGCCAGCAGCTTGTCATCTCGGGGAATGAACACTGAAGCTTTCTTT.

This sequence joins TRBV9 and TRBJ1-1; D not resolved. Trimming left V 0 bases short and J 4 bases short, with 7 bases between. Germline-derived CDR1 and CDR2 are SGDLS and YYNGEE. The CDR3 extends over 13 amino acids. As DNA, the CDR3 is TGTGCCAGCAGCGTAGTGGAGGGCACTGAAGCTTTCTTT. It specifies CASSVVEGTEAFF.

The genes are TRBV7-9 and TRBJ2-7; no clear D gene. CDR1 and CDR2 (germline): SEHNR, FQNEAQ (reference sequence). V lost 4 bases to trimming and J lost 1 base, with 8 bases between them. This CDR3 region has 13 residues. The CDR3 is CASSSAVSYEQYF. Here the CDR3 DNA reads TGTGCCAGCAGCTCCGCGGTTTCCTACGAGCAGTACTTC.

This chain connects TRBV6-5 to TRBJ2-1, with 8 nucleotides matching TRBD2. V was clipped by 2 bases and J by 7 bases; unmatched bases: 7. The CDR3 loop spans 15 amino acids. Germline CDR1 reads MNHEY; CDR2 reads SVGAGI. CDR3 sequence reads: CASSYGTSYNNEQFF. The CDR3 DNA sequence: TGTGCCAGCAGTTACGGGACTAGTTATAATAATGAGCAGTTCTTC.

This clone was found a few times. For the CDR3, the DNA is TGTGCCAGCAGCCCAGGACAGGGCTTGGAGCAGTACTTC. Protein: CASSPGQGLEQYF. The genes are TRBV7-9 and TRBJ2-7; 8 bases match TRBD1. This CDR3 comprises 13 residues. In germline, CDR1 is SEHNR, CDR2 FQNEAQ (reference sequence). Trimming took 5 bases from V and 7 from J; bases not matched to a gene: 7.

The chain combines TRBV19 with TRBJ1-1; 7 nucleotides align to TRBD1. Germline CDR1 reads LNHDA; CDR2 reads SQIVND (reference sequence). CDR3 length: 11 residues. CDR3 residues: CGAGGSSEAFF. The CDR3 DNA is TGTGGGGCAGGGGGAAGTTCTGAAGCTTTCTTT.

The chain has TRBV28 and TRBJ2-7; 7 nucleotides align to TRBD1. Germline V CDR1 and CDR2: MDHEN, SYDVKM. The CDR3 totals 14 residues. The J segment lost 3 bases and the V segment lost 6 bases, leaving 8 bases of the junction unmatched. The CDR3 spells CASRQPGQLYEQYF. The DNA of the CDR3 is TGTGCCAGCAGGCAACCGGGACAGCTCTACGAGCAGTACTTC.

Points on this clone: The sample carries other DNA sequences with the same CDR3. The chain recombines TRBV6-6 with TRBJ2-7, with TRBD1 as a possible D gene (6 bases). The CDR3 totals 12 residues. V lost 6 bases to trimming and J lost 2 bases, with 8 bases between them. Germline CDR1 is MNHNY and CDR2 is SVGAGI (reference sequence). The CDR3 sequence: CASSQGTYEQYF. CDR3 DNA sequence: TGTGCCAGCAGCCAGGGGACCTACGAGCAGTACTTC.